The 29 T cell receptor beta chains below all came from one sample that was sequenced in a study of blood T cells in healthy people across ages (dated by TCRdb to between 2014 and 2017). Libraries were made using 5' RACE. Sequenced using an Illumina HiSeq 2500. A second about 7 to 12 cycle PCR used a sample-barcoded 5' primer and a J-beta primer mix. In TCRdb, the public reads were trimmed at Q25 with fastp and aligned with MiXCR, with productive beta chains retained. Each CDR3 protein appears once, grouped with its most common genes and DNA. The sample contains 650,000 to 1,000,000 distinct CDR3 sequences, about 42% of them found a single time. 15% to 20% of the sample goes to the ten largest clones. Sequenced: blood. Every receptor here comes from a man older than 75 in good health.

This clonotype was counted once. The chain has TRBV20-1 and TRBJ2-7, with TRBD1 identical over 8 bases. V dropped 3 bases and J dropped 1; count of bases not matched to a gene: 11. CDR3 size: 16 residues. Germline CDR1 DFQATT, CDR2 SNEGSKA (reference sequence). CDR3 coding DNA: TGCAGTGCTAGTTCCCTTCCGACAGGGGATTCCTACGAGCAGTACTTC. It specifies CSASSLPTGDSYEQYF.

There are a few counts of this clonotype. The gene calls are TRBV5-5 and TRBJ2-5, with D unresolved. The CDR3 sequence is 13 residues long. Per germline, CDR1 SGHKS and CDR2 YYEKEE (reference sequence). Trimming stripped 1 base from V and 3 bases from J, with 7 bases between. The CDR3 protein is CASSLHSEETQYF. CDR3 DNA sequence: TGTGCCAGCAGCTTGCACTCAGAAGAGACCCAGTACTTC.

This clonotype has just a few counts. J is TRBJ2-5 and V is TRBV9; D is unresolved. Germline V gives CDR1 SGDLS, CDR2 YYNGEE. V dropped 0 bases and J dropped 3 bases, with 15 bases sitting between them. This CDR3 has 16 amino acids. CDR3 DNA: TGTGCCAGCAGCGTAGGAATCCGGAACCTGGAAGAGACCCAGTACTTC. Residues: CASSVGIRNLEETQYF.

This clonotype was counted a single time. The chain carries TRBV7-2 and TRBJ2-2; TRBD1 matches 7 bases. Trimming cost V 4 bases and J 6 bases; bases outside gene matches: 5. The CDR3 runs to 14 residues. In germline, CDR1 is SGHTA, CDR2 FQGNSA. This chain's CDR3 is CASSSATGSGELFF. The CDR3 DNA follows: TGTGCCAGCAGCTCAGCGACAGGGTCCGGGGAGCTGTTTTTT.

This clonotype was observed a handful of times. The chain is built from TRBV18 and TRBJ2-6; weak D call: TRBD1 (5 bases). This CDR3 region has 16 residues. Per germline, CDR1 KGHSH and CDR2 LQKENI. V lost 2 bases and J 0 bases, leaving 8 bases between the germline ends. CDR3 sequence (DNA): TGTGCCAGCTCACCAGGGGCGGCCTCTGGGGCCAACGTCCTGACTTTC. Amino acid sequence: CASSPGAASGANVLTF.

The chain carries TRBV27 and TRBJ2-7; D might be TRBD2 (6 bases). The germline gives CDR1 MNHEY, CDR2 SMNVEV (reference sequence). This CDR3 has 13 amino acids. Trimming took off 3 bases at V and 7 bases at J, with 13 bases between the two ends. In DNA, the CDR3 is TGTGCCAGCAGTTTTCGTGGGAGGCGAGAGCAGTACTTC. Its protein product is CASSFRGRREQYF.

Turning to this clonotype: Its ends do not fully match the called genes, so a read error is possible. This chain connects TRBV5-1 to TRBJ2-1; 7 nucleotides agree with TRBD2. The V gene's germline CDR1 is SGHRS and CDR2 YFSETQ. This CDR3 has 15 amino acids. DNA of the CDR3: TGCACCAGCAGCACACTAGCGAGCTCCTACAATGAGCAGTTCTTC. Amino acids: CTSSTLASSYNEQFF.

The chain has TRBV20-1 and TRBJ2-5, with TRBD2 matching 11 bases. The CDR3 has 15 amino acids. J gave up 11 bases and V 6 bases, and 17 bases lay outside the gene matches. In germline, CDR1 is DFQATT, CDR2 SNEGSKA (reference sequence). The CDR3 nucleotides are TGCAGTGCCTCAACCGGGACTAGCGGTTACAATGAGCAGTACTTC. Its protein product is CSASTGTSGYNEQYF.

In DNA form, the CDR3 reads TGTGCCAGCAGTCCGACCCTCGGGACAGGGAACACTGAAGCTTTCTTT. It specifies CASSPTLGTGNTEAFF. This chain joins TRBV27 and TRBJ1-1; 8 nucleotides agree with TRBD1. The CDR3 has 16 residues. V was clipped by 5 bases and J by 1 base; unmatched bases: 9. Germline V CDR1 and CDR2: MNHEY, SMNVEV (reference sequence).

This clonotype was observed a single time. The J gene is TRBJ1-2, the V gene TRBV30, with D possibly matching TRBD1 (6 bases). The germline V gene encodes CDR1 GTSNPN and CDR2 SVGIG (reference sequence). The CDR3 loop spans 14 amino acids. With 2 bases removed from V and 6 bases from J, the gap between germline ends came to 16 bases. CDR3 in amino acids: CAWSRGQGTHGYTF. The DNA for the CDR3 is TGTGCCTGGAGTAGAGGGCAGGGGACCCATGGCTACACCTTC. Looking up the rest from reference TRBV30 and TRBJ1-2 gives the full variable domain: SQTIHQWPATLVQPVGSPLSLECTVEGTSNPNLYWYRQAAGRGLQLLFYSVGIGQISSEVPQNLSASRPQDRQFILSSKKLLLSDSGFYLCAWSRGQGTHGYTFGSGTRLTVV.

The chain carries TRBV5-1 and TRBJ2-7; the match to TRBD2 covers 7 bases. The germline V gene has CDR1 SGHRS and CDR2 YFSETQ. V lost 0 bases, J lost 3 bases, and 9 bases stayed unmatched. This CDR3 contains 16 residues. The CDR3: CASSLGLATNGYEQYF. The CDR3 coding sequence is TGCGCCAGCAGCTTGGGACTAGCAACAAACGGCTACGAGCAGTACTTC.

The sample holds many counts of this clonotype. This chain links TRBV10-1 with TRBJ2-3; tentatively, D is TRBD2 (6 bases). This CDR3 comprises 17 residues. V was pared by 3 bases and J by 3 bases, with 19 bases between. CDR1 and CDR2 from the germline V gene are WNHNN and SYGVQD (reference sequence). This CDR3 reads CASSDPGLPNGTDTQYF. The CDR3 coding sequence is TGCGCCAGCAGTGACCCGGGACTCCCAAACGGGACAGATACGCAGTATTTT.

Worth noting for this clonotype: This may be a read error, as it is one base from a much larger clone. The rearrangement links TRBV5-1 to TRBJ2-7; the D gene could be TRBD1 or TRBD2 (5 bases each). Germline V gene data show CDR1 as SGHRS and CDR2 as YFSETQ. Trimming left V 6 bases short and J 7 bases short, with 23 bases between. The length of the CDR3 is 15 residues. The DNA for the CDR3 is TGCGCCAGCAAATCAGGGTTGGGGAGTAACAATGAGCAGTACTTC. This translates into CASKSGLGSNNEQYF.

The chain links TRBV4-3 to TRBJ1-2; D remains unclear. The V and J ends lost 0 bases and 4 bases respectively, with 12 bases between them. This CDR3 has 15 amino acids. Germline assignment: CDR1 LGHNA and CDR2 YSLEER. The chain's CDR3 is CASSQDTGSGYGYTF. The CDR3 bases are TGCGCCAGCAGCCAAGATACCGGGAGTGGCTATGGCTACACCTTC.

The V gene is TRBV12-3 or TRBV12-4, the J gene TRBJ1-1, with D possibly TRBD1 on 5 matching bases. The CDR3 runs 14 residues. V lost 1 base and J lost 0, with 6 bases in between. In DNA, the CDR3 is TGTGCCAGCAGTTTAGGACAGATGAACACTGAAGCTTTCTTT. Protein product: CASSLGQMNTEAFF.

The chain employs TRBV20-1 and TRBJ2-1, with TRBD2 identical over 8 bases. CDR1 is DFQATT and CDR2 is SNEGSKA in the germline V gene (reference sequence). The CDR3 loop spans 15 amino acids. V was clipped by 0 bases and J by 10 bases; unmatched bases: 11. DNA of the CDR3: TGCAGTGCTAGAGATCTACACGGGGGGGCCTACGAGCAGTTCTTC. Encoded protein: CSARDLHGGAYEQFF.

The chain carries TRBV4-3 and TRBJ2-5; weak D call: TRBD2 (6 bases). This CDR3 comprises 15 residues. The V gene lost 0 bases and the J gene lost 5 bases, with 13 bases spanning the gap. The germline gives CDR1 LGHNA, CDR2 YSLEER. The CDR3 DNA is TGCGCCAGCAGCCAAGAGAGGATCGGGAGTGAGACCCAGTACTTC. It translates to CASSQERIGSETQYF.

The chain is built from TRBV6-5 and TRBJ1-6; a weak D match, TRBD1 (5 bases). Germline CDR1 reads MNHEY; CDR2 reads SVGAGI. The CDR3 loop spans 14 amino acids. V lost 5 bases and J lost 11, with 16 bases in between. The DNA for the CDR3 is TGTGCCAGCAGTCCCGGGACGGTTTATCCACCCCTCCACTTT. Amino acid sequence: CASSPGTVYPPLHF.

This clonotype was counted only a few times. The V call is TRBV9, the J call TRBJ1-4; D is unresolved. The CDR3 is made up of 16 amino acids. Germline V lookup: CDR1 SGDLS, CDR2 YYNGEE. Trimming stripped 2 bases from V and 0 bases from J, with 11 bases between. CDR3 DNA: TGTGCCAGCAGCGTCGTCCCTTCTGCAACTAATGAAAAACTGTTTTTT. This gives the protein CASSVVPSATNEKLFF.

This clonotype turned up a few times. The gene calls are TRBV25-1 and TRBJ1-6; D is uncertain. Germline lookup yields CDR1 MGHDK and CDR2 SYGVNS. The length of the CDR3 is 16 residues. V lost 2 bases and J 10 bases, leaving 18 bases between the germline ends. This CDR3 reads CASSELFLTQGSPLHF. In nucleotides, the CDR3 is TGTGCCAGCAGTGAACTATTCCTGACACAAGGGTCACCCCTCCACTTT.

This clonotype was detected only a few times. This chain joins TRBV7-2 and TRBJ2-6; D is unclear. The V and J ends lost 7 bases and 0 bases respectively, with 7 bases between them. CDR3 length: 14 residues. Germline values: CDR1 SGHTA, CDR2 FQGNSA. CDR3 sequence reads: CASTIDSGANVLTF. The CDR3, as DNA: TGTGCCAGCACCATTGACTCTGGGGCCAACGTCCTGACTTTC.

The chain recombines TRBV29-1 with TRBJ2-3; 10 bases line up with TRBD1. With 4 bases clipped from V and 6 bases from J, the junction kept 4 bases outside the gene matches. CDR1 SQVTM and CDR2 ANQGSEA come from the germline V gene. The CDR3 runs to 13 residues. The CDR3 nucleotides are TGCAGCGTTGCAGGACAGGGGGGTGATACGCAGTATTTT. Translated, it gives CSVAGQGGDTQYF.

This clonotype has a handful of counts. The V and J genes are TRBV5-1 and TRBJ2-7; 9 bases line up with TRBD1. The CDR3 is 16 amino acids. J gave up 0 bases and V 2 bases, and 6 bases lay outside the gene matches. Germline lookup yields CDR1 SGHRS and CDR2 YFSETQ. The CDR3 protein is CASSLSQGALSYEQYF. CDR3 nucleotide sequence: TGCGCCAGCAGCTTATCACAGGGGGCCCTCTCCTACGAGCAGTACTTC.

This clonotype was seen a few times. The chain combines TRBV7-2 with TRBJ2-7; D remains unclear. The CDR3 runs 13 residues. The germline CDR1 and CDR2 sequences are SGHTA and FQGNSA. The germline V and J ends were trimmed by 0 bases and 3 bases, with 6 bases remaining between them. CDR3 amino acids: CASSLAGFYEQYF. Here the CDR3 DNA reads TGTGCCAGCAGCTTAGCTGGGTTCTACGAGCAGTACTTC.

The chain is built from TRBV20-1 and TRBJ2-5, with unresolved D. This CDR3 comprises 14 residues. V lost 2 bases and J 1 base, leaving 11 bases between the germline ends. Germline V gene data show CDR1 as DFQATT and CDR2 as SNEGSKA (reference sequence). Here the CDR3 reads CSARQETAQETQYF. The CDR3 DNA sequence: TGCAGTGCTAGACAAGAGACTGCCCAAGAGACCCAGTACTTC.

This clonotype was counted at least ten times. V is TRBV2 and J is TRBJ2-1, with 10 bases fitting TRBD2. V was clipped by 2 bases and J by 1 base; unmatched bases: 14. Germline-derived CDR1 and CDR2 are SNHLY and FYNNEI. There are 20 residues in the CDR3. The CDR3 sequence is CASSEPTSGDKILSYNEQFF. The DNA of the CDR3 is TGTGCCAGCAGTGAACCAACTAGCGGGGATAAAATCCTTTCCTACAATGAGCAGTTCTTC.

V usage is TRBV7-9 and J usage is TRBJ2-3, with D perhaps TRBD1 (5 bases). Trimming cost V 6 bases and J 3 bases, with 10 bases left between them. The CDR3 consists of 13 residues. CDR1 and CDR2 (germline): SEHNR, FQNEAQ (reference sequence). The CDR3 coding sequence is TGTGCCAGCAGGCTACAGGCGACAGATACGCAGTATTTT. This gives the protein CASRLQATDTQYF.

The chain recombines TRBV6-1 with TRBJ2-5, with 7 bases lining up with TRBD2. Trimming took 1 base from V and 2 from J; bases not matched to a gene: 4. This CDR3 has 15 residues. Germline values: CDR1 MNHNS, CDR2 SASEGT. CDR3 residues: CASSEVGLVQETQYF. The CDR3 coding sequence is TGTGCCAGCAGTGAAGTAGGACTAGTGCAAGAGACCCAGTACTTC.

This clonotype has a handful of counts. The chain is built from TRBV5-1 and TRBJ2-7; TRBD2 matches 10 bases. Unmatched junction bases numbered 5, after V lost 1 base and J lost 4 bases. Germline loops: CDR1 SGHRS, CDR2 YFSETQ. The CDR3 length is 15 residues. The CDR3 region has the DNA TGCGCCAGCAGCTTGTTCAGGACTAGCGGTTACGAGCAGTACTTC. This gives the protein CASSLFRTSGYEQYF.